The 25 T cell receptor beta chains presented below share a single source sample, sequenced in a study of PD-1 blockade in classical Hodgkin lymphoma (dated by TCRdb to 2019 to 2021). In light of the paper, this sample's time point label describes: cycle 1 day 1 (C1D1), immediately before nivolumab initiation. Every trial patient had relapsed after autologous stem cell transplantation, and cohorts A, B and C differed in prior brentuximab vedotin exposure. Library method: the immunoSEQ multiplex PCR assay. This immuneACCESS table, as held by TCRdb, lists in-frame sequences with V and J called but not all clones. Of the missing ones, under half trace to an unresolved V gene in checked studies; the others have no known cause. For this sample the table gives more than 11,000 clones, of which roughly four fifths were detected only once. The ten largest account for roughly a quarter of the sample. This specimen consisted of peripheral blood mononuclear cells (PBMCs), obtained at baseline. These receptors came from a human donor with classical Hodgkin lymphoma.

This chain links TRBV7-8 with TRBJ2-7; TRBD1 aligns across 8 bases. J was trimmed by 3 bases and V by 2 bases; bases with no gene match: 6. Germline V gene data show CDR1 as SGHVS and CDR2 as FQNEAQ. This CDR3 is built from 15 residues. CDR3 amino acids: CASSLRQGPSYEQYF. DNA of the CDR3: TGTGCCAGCAGCTTACGACAGGGGCCCAGCTACGAGCAGTACTTC.

Note on this clone: An end of the junction differs from the germline gene, which may be a read error. The CDR3 sequence is CASTPGGSGPKGFPF. The CDR3 nucleotides are TGTGCCAGCACCCCCGGGGGATCAGGGCCGAAGGGATTCCCCTTC. The V call is TRBV7-2, the J call TRBJ1-2, with a tentative D call TRBD1 (5 bases). The CDR3 length is 15 residues. Per germline, CDR1 SGHTA and CDR2 FQGNSA.

This clone appeared a few times. This sequence joins TRBV5-1 and TRBJ1-1; D might be TRBD1 (6 bases). V shed 5 bases and J shed 4 bases, with 15 bases lying between them. Germline values: CDR1 SGHRS, CDR2 YFSETQ. This CDR3 region has 14 residues. The CDR3 sequence is CASSPQGISTEAFF. CDR3 nucleotides: TGCGCCAGCAGTCCACAGGGAATATCCACTGAAGCTTTCTTT.

This clone was seen a handful of times. This chain connects TRBV5-4 to TRBJ1-1, with D hard to call. The CDR3 is made up of 13 amino acids. The germline V gene encodes CDR1 SGHNT and CDR2 YYREEE (reference sequence). The V and J ends lost 2 bases and 4 bases respectively, with 9 bases between them. CDR3 sequence reads: CASSLSGFTEAFF. The CDR3, as DNA: TGTGCCAGCAGCTTATCGGGGTTCACTGAAGCTTTCTTT.

V gene TRBV11-3 combines with J gene TRBJ2-1; 7 positions match TRBD2. The CDR3 has 15 amino acids. The V gene's germline CDR1 is SGHNT and CDR2 YENEEA. V lost 2 bases, J lost 2 bases, and 3 bases stayed unmatched. The CDR3 spells CASSLLAETYNEQFF. Written as DNA, the CDR3 is TGTGCCAGCAGCTTACTAGCGGAGACCTACAATGAGCAGTTCTTC.

This clone was recorded only once. The CDR3 loop reads CASVGAGSSYNEQFF. The DNA for the CDR3 is TGTGCCAGCGTTGGGGCCGGGAGCTCCTACAATGAGCAGTTCTTC. The rearrangement uses TRBV6-1 and TRBJ2-1; D may be TRBD2 (6 bases). Per germline, CDR1 MNHNS and CDR2 SASEGT. Between the trimmed V and J ends, which lost 8 bases and 0 bases, there was a span of 14 bases. This CDR3 comprises 15 residues.

The V and J genes are TRBV7-6 and TRBJ2-5; 11 bases align to TRBD1. After removal of 5 bases from V and 11 bases from J, the junction contained 10 bases not matched to a gene. CDR3 length equals 14 residues. Germline V gene lookup returns CDR1 SGHVS and CDR2 FNYEAQ. The chain's CDR3 is CASSRGQGAGEQYF. The CDR3 DNA follows: TGTGCCAGCAGCCGCGGACAGGGGGCTGGAGAGCAGTACTTC.

The CDR3 sequence is CASSPQRQGPDQPQHF. In DNA form, the CDR3 reads TGTGCCAGCAGTCCGCAACGACAGGGGCCAGATCAGCCCCAGCATTTT. The chain has TRBV28 and TRBJ1-5; 8 positions match TRBD1. There are 16 residues in the CDR3. With V trimmed by 5 bases and J by 5 bases, 11 bases remained unmatched. Germline CDR1 reads MDHEN; CDR2 reads SYDVKM.

The J gene is TRBJ1-5, the V gene TRBV5-6; the D is unclear. The ends were cut back, 2 bases at V and 10 bases at J, with 10 bases in the middle. The CDR3 has 12 amino acids. Germline V gene sequence: CDR1 SGHDT, CDR2 YYEEEE. For the CDR3, the DNA is TGTGCCAGCAGCTTAAGTGTGGGACCCCAGCATTTT. This translates into CASSLSVGPQHF.

This chain uses TRBV9 with TRBJ1-3; maybe TRBD1 (5 bases). This CDR3 comprises 14 residues. With 3 bases removed from V and 0 bases from J, the gap between germline ends came to 7 bases. Germline assignment: CDR1 SGDLS and CDR2 YYNGEE. DNA of the CDR3: TGTGCCAGCAGCGGGGGGTCCTCTGGAAACACCATATATTTT. It specifies CASSGGSSGNTIYF.

This clone was found a few times. The chain carries TRBV18 and TRBJ2-3; perhaps TRBD1 as D (10 bases). From germline, CDR1 is KGHSH and CDR2 LQKENI. The V and J ends lost 2 bases and 1 base respectively, with 22 bases between them. This CDR3 contains 19 residues. CDR3 sequence: CASSPLIPSGTGGTDTQYF. The CDR3 bases are TGTGCCAGCTCACCATTGATTCCTAGCGGGACAGGGGGCACAGATACGCAGTATTTT.

The chain uses TRBV6-1 and TRBJ2-1, with D possibly TRBD2 on 6 matching bases. V lost 4 bases, J lost 9 bases, and 10 bases lay in between. The CDR3 is made up of 12 amino acids. Germline V gives CDR1 MNHNS, CDR2 SASEGT. CDR3 sequence (DNA): TGTGCCAGCAGTGGGGTGGGGGGTGAGCAGTTCTTC. Translated, it gives CASSGVGGEQFF.

V usage is TRBV5-1 and J usage is TRBJ2-5; 9 bases line up with TRBD2. Per germline, CDR1 SGHRS and CDR2 YFSETQ. The V gene end was trimmed by 5 bases and the J gene end by 0 bases; junction bases not matched to a gene: 5. The CDR3 sequence is 15 residues long. In nucleotides, the CDR3 is TGCGCCAGCAGACGGAGCGGGGGGTACCAAGAGACCCAGTACTTC. As protein: CASRRSGGYQETQYF.

This sequence joins TRBV1 and TRBJ2-5; the DNA was not compared with TRBD1, the D call given in the table. TRBV1 is classified as a pseudogene. The CDR3 covers 19 residues. The DNA of the CDR3 is TGCACCAGCAGCCAAGATCCACAACCACCGACAGGGACCCAAGAGACCCAGTACTTC. Amino acids: CTSSQDPQPPTGTQETQYF.

The J gene is TRBJ2-1, the V gene TRBV6-6; 8 positions agree with TRBD1. CDR1 is MNHNY, CDR2 SVGAGI, per germline (reference sequence). This CDR3 spans 15 amino acids. Trimming removed 8 bases from V and 5 bases from J; junction bases left unmatched: 11. CDR3 in DNA: TGTGCCAGCGGGCCCCCAGGGGGCGCCCACAATGAGCAGTTCTTC. It translates to CASGPPGGAHNEQFF.

The V call is TRBV7-9, the J call TRBJ2-7, with a weak D call TRBD2 (7 bases). The germline CDR1 and CDR2 sequences are SEHNR and FQNEAQ (reference sequence). The CDR3 contains 14 residues. V was pared by 3 bases and J by 2 bases, with 11 bases between. The CDR3 reads CASSFGGPAYEQYF. CDR3 bases: TGTGCCAGCAGCTTCGGGGGGCCGGCCTACGAGCAGTACTTC.

V usage is TRBV19 and J usage is TRBJ2-1; TRBD1 agrees at 8 bases. Trimming at V came to 7 bases and at J to 6 bases, leaving 8 bases not matched to a gene. There are 14 residues in the CDR3. Per germline, CDR1 LNHDA and CDR2 SQIVND (reference sequence). The CDR3: CASNTGGSVNEQFF. The CDR3 DNA is TGTGCCAGTAACACAGGGGGTTCGGTCAATGAGCAGTTCTTC. Based on the CDR3 plus reference TRBV19 and TRBJ2-1, the full variable domain is DGGITQSPKYLFRKEGQNVTLSCEQNLNHDAMYWYRQDPGQGLRLIYYSQIVNDFQKGDIAEGYSVSREKKESFPLTVTSAQKNPTAFYLCASNTGGSVNEQFFGPGTRLTVL.

This clone qualifies as medium-sized (0.01 to 0.1%). The DNA of the CDR3 is TGTGCCAGCATGAGGGACATCACCTATGGCTACACCTTC. The encoded protein is CASMRDITYGYTF. The chain uses TRBV2 and TRBJ1-2, with D possibly TRBD1 on 6 matching bases. V was trimmed by 7 bases and J by 4 bases, leaving 13 bases between them. Germline values: CDR1 SNHLY, CDR2 FYNNEI. This CDR3 comprises 13 residues. Drawing the rest from reference TRBV2 and TRBJ1-2, the complete variable domain is EPEVTQTPSHQVTQMGQEVILRCVPISNHLYFYWYRQILGQKVEFLVSFYNNEISEKSEIFDDQFSVERPDGSNFTLKIRSTKLEDSAMYFCASMRDITYGYTFGSGTRLTVV.

This clone was detected only once. One end of the junction is discordant with germline, which a read error may explain. The gene calls are TRBV20-1 and TRBJ2-5; 10 positions agree with TRBD2. Germline V CDR1 and CDR2: DFQATT, SNEGSKA (reference sequence). CDR3 length: 10 residues. Here the CDR3 reads CSALAGGPDF. For the CDR3, the DNA is TGCAGTGCCTTAGCGGGGGGCCCCGACTTC.

The V call is TRBV6-4, the J call TRBJ2-2, with D perhaps matching TRBD2 (5 bases). This CDR3 comprises 18 residues. V dropped 2 bases and J dropped 3 bases, with 19 bases sitting between them. The germline CDR1 and CDR2 sequences are MRHNA and SNTAGT. CDR3 nucleotide sequence: TGTGCCAGCAGTGACGCGGCTAGCACCGAAGGACACACCGGGGAGCTGTTTTTT. It codes for CASSDAASTEGHTGELFF.

The V call is TRBV7-9, the J call TRBJ2-7; TRBD1 aligns across 8 bases. The CDR3 length is 14 residues. V gave up 2 bases and J gave up 6 bases; unmatched junction bases: 6. CDR1 and CDR2 from the germline V gene are SEHNR and FQNEAQ (reference sequence). The CDR3 protein is CASSLSDRGVEQYF. In nucleotides, the CDR3 is TGTGCCAGCAGCTTAAGTGACAGGGGAGTCGAGCAGTACTTC.

The rearrangement uses TRBV5-3 and TRBJ2-3; D ambiguous. TRBV5-3 is an ORF; its function is uncertain. V lost 6 bases, J lost 2 bases, and 10 bases lay in between. This CDR3 comprises 13 residues. CDR3 coding DNA: TGTGCCAGAAAGGATGGGCCCACAGATACGCAGTATTTT. Its translation is CARKDGPTDTQYF.

The chain has TRBV5-8 and TRBJ2-5; the D gene could be TRBD1 or TRBD2 (5 bases each). Germline CDR1 reads SGHTS; CDR2 reads YDEGEE. The CDR3 extends over 14 amino acids. Trimming took 4 bases from V and 0 from J, leaving 10 bases between them. In nucleotides, the CDR3 is TGTGCCAGCAGCGGGGGTGCGAACCAAGAGACCCAGTACTTC. Protein sequence: CASSGGANQETQYF.

The V gene is TRBV12-2, the J gene TRBJ2-5; the table assigns TRBD1, which was not confirmed against the DNA. TRBV12-2 is annotated as a pseudogene. The CDR3 totals 15 residues. The DNA for the CDR3 is TGTGCAAGTCGGCTTAAGGGGAAAATGGGTGAGACCCAGTACTTC. It encodes CASRLKGKMGETQYF.

The rearrangement uses TRBV29-1 and TRBJ2-1; D remains ambiguous. Germline CDR1 and CDR2: SQVTM and ANQGSEA. This CDR3 contains 13 residues. The CDR3 sequence: CSVNPTGTGEQFF. The CDR3 nucleotides read TGCAGTGTGAATCCTACCGGAACGGGTGAGCAGTTCTTC.